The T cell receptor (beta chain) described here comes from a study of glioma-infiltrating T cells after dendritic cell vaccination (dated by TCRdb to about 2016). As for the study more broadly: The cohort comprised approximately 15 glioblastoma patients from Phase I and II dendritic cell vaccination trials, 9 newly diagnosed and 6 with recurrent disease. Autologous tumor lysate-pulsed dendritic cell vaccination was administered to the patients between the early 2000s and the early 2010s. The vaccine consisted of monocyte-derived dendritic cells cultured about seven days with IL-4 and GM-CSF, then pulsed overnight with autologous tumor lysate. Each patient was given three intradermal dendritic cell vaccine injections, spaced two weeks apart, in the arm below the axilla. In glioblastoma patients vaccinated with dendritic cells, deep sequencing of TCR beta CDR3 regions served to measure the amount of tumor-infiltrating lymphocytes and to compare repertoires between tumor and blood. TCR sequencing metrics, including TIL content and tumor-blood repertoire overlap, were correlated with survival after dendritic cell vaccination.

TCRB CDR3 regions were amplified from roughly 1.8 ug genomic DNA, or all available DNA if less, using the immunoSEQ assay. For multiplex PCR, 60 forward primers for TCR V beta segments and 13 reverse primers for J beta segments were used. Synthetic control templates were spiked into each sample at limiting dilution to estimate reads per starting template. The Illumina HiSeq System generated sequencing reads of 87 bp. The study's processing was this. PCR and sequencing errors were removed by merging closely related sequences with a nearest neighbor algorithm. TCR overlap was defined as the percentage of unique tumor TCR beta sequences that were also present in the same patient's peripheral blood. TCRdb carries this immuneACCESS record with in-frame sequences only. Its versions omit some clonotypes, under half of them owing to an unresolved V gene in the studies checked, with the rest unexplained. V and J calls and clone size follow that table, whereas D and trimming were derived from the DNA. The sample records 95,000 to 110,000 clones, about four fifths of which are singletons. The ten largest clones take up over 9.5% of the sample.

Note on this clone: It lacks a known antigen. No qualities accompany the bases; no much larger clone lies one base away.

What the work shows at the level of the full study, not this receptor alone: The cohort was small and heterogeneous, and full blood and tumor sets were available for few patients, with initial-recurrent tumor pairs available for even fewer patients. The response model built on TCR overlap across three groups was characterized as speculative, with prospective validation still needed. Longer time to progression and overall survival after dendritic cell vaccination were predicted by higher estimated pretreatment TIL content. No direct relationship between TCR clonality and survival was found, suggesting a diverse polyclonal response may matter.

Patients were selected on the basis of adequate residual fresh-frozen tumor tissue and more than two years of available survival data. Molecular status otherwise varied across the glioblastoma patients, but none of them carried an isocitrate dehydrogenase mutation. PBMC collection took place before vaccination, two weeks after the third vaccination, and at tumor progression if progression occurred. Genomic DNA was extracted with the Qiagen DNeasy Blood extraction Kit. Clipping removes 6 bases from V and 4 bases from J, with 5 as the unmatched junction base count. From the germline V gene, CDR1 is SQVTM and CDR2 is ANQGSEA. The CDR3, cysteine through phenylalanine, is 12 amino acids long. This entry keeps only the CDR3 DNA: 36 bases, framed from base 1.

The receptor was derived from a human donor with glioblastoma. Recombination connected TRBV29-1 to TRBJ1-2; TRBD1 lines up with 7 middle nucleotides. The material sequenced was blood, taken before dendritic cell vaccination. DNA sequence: TGCAGCGTCTCCGGGACAGTCTATGGCTACACCTTC. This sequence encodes CSVSGTVYGYTF. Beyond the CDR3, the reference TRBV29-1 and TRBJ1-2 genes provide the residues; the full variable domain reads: SAVISQKPSRDICQRGTSLTIQCQVDSQVTMMFWYRQQPGQSLTLIATANQGSEATYESGFVIDKFPISRPNLTFSTLTVSNMSPEDSSIYLCSVSGTVYGYTFGSGTRLTVV.